The 4 T cell receptor beta chains given below trace back to one sample, sequenced in a study of Ad26.COV2.S vaccination and SARS-CoV-2 variants. Profiled with immunoSEQ multiplex PCR; TCRdb holds only in-frame clones, not every one. The repertoire holds around 300,000 clones, with 70% to 90% as singletons. Indicated treatment: approximately 18 received Ad26.COV2.S at low or high dose, single or two shots; about 5 received placebo; per-sample allocation not given. Material that was analyzed had been drawn on day 63 after the first vaccine or placebo injection. The starting material was peripheral blood, obtained in a trial of Ad26.COV2.S vaccine versus placebo. All receptors derive from a person aged 18-60 years who received the Ad26.COV2.S COVID-19 vaccine or a placebo.

This chain connects TRBV28 to TRBJ2-7; the D gene is possibly TRBD1 (6 bases). The ends were cut back, 4 bases at V and 5 bases at J, with 15 bases in the middle. CDR1 and CDR2 from the germline V gene are MDHEN and SYDVKM. This CDR3 region has 14 residues. The CDR3 sequence is CASSSSGAPHEQYF. In DNA form, the CDR3 reads TGTGCCAGCAGTTCTTCAGGGGCGCCCCACGAGCAGTACTTC.

The chain recombines TRBV27 with TRBJ2-7; a possible D gene is TRBD1 (5 bases). From germline, CDR1 is MNHEY and CDR2 SMNVEV (reference sequence). This CDR3 region has 17 residues. The germline V and J ends were trimmed by 3 bases and 2 bases, with 20 bases remaining between them. CDR3 region: CASSLTALKSTAYEQYF. CDR3 coding DNA: TGTGCCAGCAGTTTGACAGCTTTGAAGAGCACGGCCTACGAGCAGTACTTC.

The chain has TRBV6-2 or TRBV6-3 and TRBJ1-2, with 8 bases matching TRBD1. The CDR3 consists of 15 residues. Germline CDR1 MNHEY, CDR2 SVGEGT. V lost 4 bases and J lost 8; bases outside the gene matches: 12. CDR3 sequence (DNA): TGTGCCAGCAGTTCCACAACTAAAGACAGGGGCGGCTACACCTTC. Protein sequence: CASSSTTKDRGGYTF.

The chain couples TRBV9 to TRBJ1-2; 9 nucleotides align to TRBD1. V was pared by 4 bases and J by 7 bases, with 5 bases of the junction left unmatched. From germline, CDR1 is SGDLS and CDR2 YYNGEE. CDR3 length: 13 amino acids. CDR3 in DNA: TGTGCCAGCAGCACCCAACAGGGGGCTGGCTACACCTTC. Residues: CASSTQQGAGYTF.